This passage covers 3 T cell receptor beta chains from one sample sequenced in a study of blood T cell repertoires in COVID-19. Assay used: immunoSEQ multiplex PCR; TCRdb lists only in-frame clones, some missing. The table records approximately 53,000 clones, approximately 90% of them present only once. Specimen: peripheral blood. These receptors were taken from an elderly woman with COVID-19, enrolled during active disease.

V is TRBV19 and J is TRBJ1-5; weak D call: TRBD1 (5 bases). Trimming removed 5 bases from V and 1 base from J, with 9 bases in between. The CDR3 is made up of 14 amino acids. CDR1 and CDR2 from the germline V gene are LNHDA and SQIVND (reference sequence). CDR3 DNA sequence: TGTGCCAGTAGTCGGGGGAGCAGCAATCAGCCCCAGCATTTT. It is translated as CASSRGSSNQPQHF.

The rearrangement uses TRBV11-3 and TRBJ2-3; 8 nucleotides align to TRBD2. The CDR3 extends over 15 amino acids. Germline lookup yields CDR1 SGHNT and CDR2 YENEEA. V trimming: 5 bases; J trimming: 1 base; junction bases outside the gene matches: 5. The CDR3 DNA is TGTGCCAGCAGCACCTCGACTAGCGGCACAGATACGCAGTATTTT. Translating it yields CASSTSTSGTDTQYF.

The chain carries TRBV27 and TRBJ2-3, with D possibly matching TRBD2 (6 bases). The V end lost 2 bases, the J end lost 6 bases, and 21 bases lay between the germline ends. CDR1 is MNHEY, CDR2 SMNVEV, per germline (reference sequence). This CDR3 spans 17 amino acids. The CDR3 nucleotides read TGTGCCAGCAGTTTAAGGAGGGCCCGGAGTGGGGACGATACGCAGTATTTT. The encoded protein is CASSLRRARSGDDTQYF.